This T cell receptor beta chain was profiled in a study of T cells in Graves' hyperthyroidism and ophthalmopathy. Findings and caveats of the study: Through a model of 13 V-J features, ophthalmopathy was separated from stable hyperthyroidism. Onset of ophthalmopathy came a median 6.5 months after the model predicted it.

This clonotype was observed at least ten times. Its target is unknown. The study left out patients who had uncontrolled infection, other autoimmune disease, pregnancy or lactation. Clinical symptoms, serum thyroxine, TRAb, thyroid ultrasound and orbital computed tomography informed diagnoses. RNA transcripts yielded amplified TCR beta CDR3 regions. In the first-round RT-PCR of the TCR CDR3, the HTBI primer set was used. TCRdb processed the multiplex PCR reads anew with MiXCR; each CDR3 protein has one entry. Here the sample spans about 350,000 distinct CDR3 sequences, approximately 15% being singletons. Per the germline V gene, CDR1 is DFQATT and CDR2 is SNEGSKA (reference sequence). J lost 5 bases, V lost 1 base, and 11 bases had no gene match. This CDR3 is built from 16 residues.

The chain uses TRBV20-1 and TRBJ2-3; 8 bases map to TRBD1. The TCR sequence derives from a woman in her twenties or thirties with Graves' hyperthyroidism. Source material: blood. The CDR3 here is CSARAIGQGQGDTQYF. Here the CDR3 DNA reads TGCAGTGCTAGAGCCATAGGACAGGGACAAGGAGATACGCAGTATTTT.